These 21 T cell receptor beta chains were all obtained from the same sample, sequenced in a study of blood T cells in healthy people across ages. The second PCR ran about 7 to 12 cycles with a sample-barcoded 5' primer and J-beta primers. Each CDR3 protein is one row after TCRdb ran MiXCR on the 5' RACE reads. This table holds approximately 780,000 distinct CDR3 sequences, 25% to 30% found once. Separately, the same data were catalogued under a study of T cells of mothers and their children.

Sample: blood. All receptors come from a boy aged 10-17 years in good health.

J is TRBJ2-1 and V is TRBV12-3 or TRBV12-4, with unresolved D. This CDR3 has 14 amino acids. Trimming left V 3 bases short and J 9 bases short, with 15 bases between. As DNA, the CDR3 is TGTGCCAGCAGTTTTAAGGCCCTCGAGAGTGAGCAGTTCTTC. Protein: CASSFKALESEQFF.

The chain combines TRBV7-9 with TRBJ2-3; either TRBD1 or TRBD2 may fit D (5 bases each). The CDR3 consists of 14 residues. Germline V gene lookup returns CDR1 SEHNR and CDR2 FQNEAQ (reference sequence). V shed 0 bases and J shed 8 bases, with 12 bases lying between them. CDR3 bases: TGTGCCAGCAGCTTAGCGGGACCCGAGGGTACGCAGTATTTT. Residues: CASSLAGPEGTQYF.

In DNA form, the CDR3 reads TGCGCCAGCAGCCAGCAACCAGAGGTTGGCGGGACTGAAGCTTTCTTT. Its translation is CASSQQPEVGGTEAFF. The chain is built from TRBV5-1 and TRBJ1-1, with D unresolved. Germline CDR1 SGHRS, CDR2 YFSETQ. This CDR3 is 16 amino acids long. Trimming took 4 bases from V and 5 from J, leaving 21 bases between them.

This clonotype showed up just a few times. V usage is TRBV24-1 and J usage is TRBJ2-2; D is undetermined. This CDR3 comprises 13 residues. Trimming took 0 bases from V and 7 from J, leaving 5 bases between them. Germline V gene lookup returns CDR1 KGHDR and CDR2 SFDVKD. DNA of the CDR3: TGTGCCACCAGTGATTTGCAAAACGGGGAGCTGTTTTTT. It encodes CATSDLQNGELFF.

This clonotype was seen more than once but under ten times. The chain links TRBV5-1 to TRBJ1-2, with 7 bases aligning to TRBD1. This CDR3 region has 15 residues. The ends lost 2 bases at V and 8 bases at J; junction bases unmatched: 12. Germline V gene sequence: CDR1 SGHRS, CDR2 YFSETQ. The CDR3 sequence: CASSFTGAHLWGYTF. The CDR3 nucleotides are TGCGCCAGCAGCTTCACAGGGGCCCACTTGTGGGGCTACACCTTC. The full variable domain, its missing parts supplied by reference TRBV5-1 and TRBJ1-2, is KAGVTQTPRYLIKTRGQQVTLSCSPISGHRSVSWYQQTPGQGLQFLFEYFSETQRNKGNFPGRFSGRQFSNSRSEMNVSTLELGDSALYLCASSFTGAHLWGYTFGSGTRLTVV.

V gene TRBV28 combines with J gene TRBJ2-7, with TRBD1 identical over 9 bases. Germline loops: CDR1 MDHEN, CDR2 SYDVKM. V gave up 6 bases and J gave up 6 bases; unmatched junction bases: 3. The CDR3 is 12 residues long. DNA for the CDR3: TGTGCCAGCAGCGGGGACAGGGCCGAGCAGTACTTC. Encoded protein: CASSGDRAEQYF.

This clonotype was counted only a few times. The chain joins TRBV11-2 to TRBJ1-2; D is unclear. Germline loops: CDR1 SGHAT, CDR2 FQNNGV. Between the trimmed V and J ends, which lost 1 base and 7 bases, there was a span of 10 bases. CDR3 length: 13 amino acids. The CDR3 region is CASSLAPEFGYTF. In nucleotides, the CDR3 is TGTGCCAGCAGCTTAGCCCCCGAGTTTGGCTACACCTTC. The full variable domain, its missing parts supplied by reference TRBV11-2 and TRBJ1-2, is EAGVAQSPRYKIIEKRQSVAFWCNPISGHATLYWYQQILGQGPKLLIQFQNNGVVDDSQLPKDRFSAERLKGVDSTLKIQPAKLEDSAVYLCASSLAPEFGYTFGSGTRLTVV.

The genes are TRBV5-1 and TRBJ2-2; D gene uncertain. CDR3 length equals 14 residues. V dropped 4 bases and J dropped 1 base, with 8 bases sitting between them. Germline V lookup: CDR1 SGHRS, CDR2 YFSETQ. The CDR3 reads CASSRLGNTGELFF. As DNA, the CDR3 is TGCGCCAGCAGCCGATTAGGGAACACCGGGGAGCTGTTTTTT. Supplemented by reference TRBV5-1 and TRBJ2-2, the full variable domain reads KAGVTQTPRYLIKTRGQQVTLSCSPISGHRSVSWYQQTPGQGLQFLFEYFSETQRNKGNFPGRFSGRQFSNSRSEMNVSTLELGDSALYLCASSRLGNTGELFFGEGSRLTVL.

The chain links TRBV7-9 to TRBJ1-1; D is possibly TRBD1 (6 bases). This CDR3 has 14 residues. The V end was cut by 6 bases, the J end by 4 bases, with 15 bases between. From germline, CDR1 is SEHNR and CDR2 FQNEAQ (reference sequence). The DNA of the CDR3 is TGTGCCAGCAGTGTTAACAGGGTTTCCACTGAAGCTTTCTTT. This translates into CASSVNRVSTEAFF.

This chain links TRBV5-1 with TRBJ2-2; tentative D call: TRBD2 (6 bases). Germline CDR1 SGHRS, CDR2 YFSETQ. V lost 7 bases to trimming and J lost 8 bases, with 18 bases between them. The CDR3 extends over 14 amino acids. Here the CDR3 DNA reads TGCGCCAGCGGACCCTACGGGAGCTCTGGGGAGCTGTTTTTT. Its protein is CASGPYGSSGELFF. The full variable domain, rest sourced from reference TRBV5-1 and TRBJ2-2, is KAGVTQTPRYLIKTRGQQVTLSCSPISGHRSVSWYQQTPGQGLQFLFEYFSETQRNKGNFPGRFSGRQFSNSRSEMNVSTLELGDSALYLCASGPYGSSGELFFGEGSRLTVL.

This chain joins TRBV20-1 and TRBJ2-1; D may be TRBD1 (6 bases). Germline V gene sequence: CDR1 DFQATT, CDR2 SNEGSKA (reference sequence). The CDR3 has 17 residues. Deletions cut 6 bases from V and 0 bases from J, with 21 bases between. CDR3 nucleotide sequence: TGCAGTGCCCTGGCGGGCGGTCAAGGGGGCTCCTACAATGAGCAGTTCTTC. The encoded protein is CSALAGGQGGSYNEQFF.

The chain joins TRBV5-1 to TRBJ2-6, with 9 nucleotides matching TRBD1. Germline CDR1 SGHRS, CDR2 YFSETQ. J lost 0 bases, V lost 7 bases, and 8 bases had no gene match. The CDR3 loop spans 17 amino acids. The CDR3 is CASSLTGGGSGANVLTF. CDR3 DNA sequence: TGCGCCAGCTCCTTGACAGGGGGAGGCTCTGGGGCCAACGTCCTGACTTTC.

This chain uses TRBV5-1 with TRBJ1-4; D not resolved. V lost 3 bases and J 1 base, leaving 10 bases between the germline ends. The V gene's germline CDR1 is SGHRS and CDR2 YFSETQ. This CDR3 has 15 residues. CDR3 coding DNA: TGCGCCAGCAGCTCAGGACGGATAACTAATGAAAAACTGTTTTTT. This gives the protein CASSSGRITNEKLFF.

V gene TRBV7-9 combines with J gene TRBJ1-5; D gene ambiguous. Germline V gives CDR1 SEHNR, CDR2 FQNEAQ (reference sequence). The CDR3 consists of 15 residues. Trimming stripped 5 bases from V and 0 bases from J, with 11 bases between. The CDR3 protein is CASSAPINSNQPQHF. In nucleotides, the CDR3 is TGTGCCAGCAGCGCCCCGATAAATAGCAATCAGCCCCAGCATTTT.

The V call is TRBV18, the J call TRBJ2-3; 7 bases map to TRBD2. V gave up 5 bases and J gave up 2 bases; unmatched junction bases: 10. The CDR3 is 16 residues long. From germline, CDR1 is KGHSH and CDR2 LQKENI. CDR3 sequence: CASSTGQAGSTDTQYF. CDR3 coding DNA: TGTGCCAGCTCAACGGGGCAAGCGGGATCCACAGATACGCAGTATTTT.

The rearrangement uses TRBV20-1 and TRBJ2-5; 8 nucleotides agree with TRBD1. Germline V CDR1 and CDR2: DFQATT, SNEGSKA (reference sequence). J gave up 3 bases and V 8 bases, and 2 bases lay outside the gene matches. The CDR3 runs 11 residues. The CDR3 reads CSLDREETQYF. CDR3 nucleotide sequence: TGCAGTTTGGACAGGGAAGAGACCCAGTACTTC.

This clonotype was counted a few times. The V call is TRBV20-1, the J call TRBJ2-7; perhaps TRBD2 as D (5 bases). The DNA end is more similar to TRBJ2-5, so the J call may be wrong. Germline CDR1 reads DFQATT; CDR2 reads SNEGSKA (reference sequence). The CDR3 is 16 amino acids. In DNA, the CDR3 is TGCAGTGCCCGCCGGGCGGGCGCCCCTCTGCAGGAGACCCAGTACTTC. It codes for CSARRAGAPLQETQYF.

In its sample, this clonotype was seen a few times. The chain joins TRBV15 to TRBJ1-2; a possible D gene is TRBD1 (6 bases). Germline V gives CDR1 LNHNV, CDR2 YYDKDF (reference sequence). Trimming took 11 bases from V and 6 from J, leaving 25 bases between them. CDR3 length: 15 amino acids. CDR3 sequence: CAPTRPLGTSNGYTF. The CDR3 DNA follows: TGTGCCCCGACCCGACCTTTAGGGACATCAAATGGCTACACCTTC.

Comments on this clonotype: One end of the junction is discordant with germline, which a read error may explain. This rearrangement joins TRBV11-2 to TRBJ2-1; 10 positions agree with TRBD1. Germline V gene lookup returns CDR1 SGHAT and CDR2 FQNNGV. This CDR3 contains 13 residues. CDR3 amino acids: CASSLARTGGQSF. Here the CDR3 DNA reads TGTGCCAGCAGCTTAGCCCGGACAGGGGGGCAGTCCTTC.

The chain combines TRBV6-5 with TRBJ2-7; TRBD1 matches 7 bases. The junction had 7 bases not matched to a gene; V was cut back by 1 base and J by 1 base. The CDR3 sequence is 16 residues long. Germline V gene lookup returns CDR1 MNHEY and CDR2 SVGAGI. DNA for the CDR3: TGTGCCAGCAGTTACTTCGGGGCCAGGGGGTCCTACGAGCAGTACTTC. This codes for CASSYFGARGSYEQYF.

This clonotype was seen a few times. This chain joins TRBV7-9 and TRBJ2-5; D is unresolved. The germline V gene encodes CDR1 SEHNR and CDR2 FQNEAQ (reference sequence). Trimming removed 3 bases at V and 2 bases at J, with 7 bases between. CDR3 length equals 13 residues. The CDR3 DNA reads as TGTGCCAGCAGCTTTGAAGTACAAGAGACCCAGTACTTC. Translation: CASSFEVQETQYF.